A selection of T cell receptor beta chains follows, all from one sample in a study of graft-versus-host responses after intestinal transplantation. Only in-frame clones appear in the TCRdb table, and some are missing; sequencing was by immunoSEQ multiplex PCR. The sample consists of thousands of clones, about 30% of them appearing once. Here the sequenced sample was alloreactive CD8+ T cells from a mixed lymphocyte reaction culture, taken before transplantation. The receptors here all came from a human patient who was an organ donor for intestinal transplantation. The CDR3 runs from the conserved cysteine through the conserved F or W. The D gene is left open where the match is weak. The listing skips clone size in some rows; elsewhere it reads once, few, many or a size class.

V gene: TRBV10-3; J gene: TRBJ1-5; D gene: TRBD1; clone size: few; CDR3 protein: CASRTQGEAQPQHF; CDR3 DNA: TGTGCCAGCAGGACTCAGGGGGAGGCTCAGCCCCAGCATTTT
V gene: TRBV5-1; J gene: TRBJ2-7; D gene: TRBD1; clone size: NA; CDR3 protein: CASSLEFGTGNEQYF; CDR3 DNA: TGCGCCAGCAGCTTGGAGTTCGGGACAGGGAACGAGCAGTACTTC
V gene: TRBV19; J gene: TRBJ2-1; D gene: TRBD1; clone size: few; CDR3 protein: CASSPWGQGSSYNEQFF; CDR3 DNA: TGTGCCAGTAGTCCTTGGGGACAGGGCAGCTCCTACAATGAGCAGTTCTTC
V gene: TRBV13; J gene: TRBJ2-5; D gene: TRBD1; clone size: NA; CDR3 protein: CASSSRDRETQYF; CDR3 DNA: TGTGCCAGCAGCTCCCGGGACAGAGAGACCCAGTACTTC
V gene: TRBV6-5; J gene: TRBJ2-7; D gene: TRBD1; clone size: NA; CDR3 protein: CASRYGTVSHF; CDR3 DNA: TGTGCCAGCAGGTACGGGACAGTTTCTCACTTC
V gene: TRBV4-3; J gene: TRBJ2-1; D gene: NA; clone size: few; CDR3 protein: CASSQDRTSSNGDEQFF; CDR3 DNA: TGCGCCAGCAGCCAAGATCGTACTAGCTCTAACGGGGATGAGCAGTTCTTC
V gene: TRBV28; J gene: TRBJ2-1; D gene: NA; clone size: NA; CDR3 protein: CASDPGTPEGEQFF; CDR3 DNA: TGTGCCAGTGACCCAGGAACGCCCGAGGGCGAGCAGTTCTTC
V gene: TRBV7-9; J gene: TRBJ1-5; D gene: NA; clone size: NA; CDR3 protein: CASSAPGGAGNQPQHF; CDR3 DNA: TGTGCCAGCAGCGCTCCCGGGGGAGCGGGCAATCAGCCCCAGCATTTT
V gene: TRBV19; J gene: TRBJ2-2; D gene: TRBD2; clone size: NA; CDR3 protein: CASSIGASGRTNGELFF; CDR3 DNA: TGTGCCAGTAGTATAGGGGCTAGCGGGAGGACAAACGGGGAGCTGTTTTTT
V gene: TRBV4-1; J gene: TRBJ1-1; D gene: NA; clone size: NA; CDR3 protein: CASSQEAGVAEAFF; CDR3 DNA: TGCGCCAGCAGCCAAGAAGCAGGGGTAGCTGAAGCTTTCTTT
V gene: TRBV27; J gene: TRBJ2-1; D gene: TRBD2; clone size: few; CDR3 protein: CASRAGGPYNEQFF; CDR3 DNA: TGTGCCAGTCGGGCGGGAGGGCCCTACAATGAGCAGTTCTTC
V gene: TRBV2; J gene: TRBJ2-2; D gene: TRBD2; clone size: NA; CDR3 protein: CASTFYEGGGATGELFF; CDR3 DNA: TGTGCCAGCACTTTTTACGAGGGCGGGGGGGCCACCGGGGAGCTGTTTTTT
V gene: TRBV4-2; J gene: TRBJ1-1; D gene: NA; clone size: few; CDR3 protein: CASSHLMNTEAFF; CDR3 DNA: TGTGCCAGCAGCCATTTAATGAACACTGAAGCTTTCTTT
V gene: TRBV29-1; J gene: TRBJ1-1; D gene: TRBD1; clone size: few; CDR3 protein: CSVEPTGGIEAFF; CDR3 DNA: TGCAGCGTTGAACCGACAGGGGGCATTGAAGCTTTCTTT
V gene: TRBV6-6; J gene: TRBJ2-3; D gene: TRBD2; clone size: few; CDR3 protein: CASRSLAGVVMPQYF; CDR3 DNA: TGTGCCAGCAGGAGCCTAGCGGGCGTCGTTATGCCGCAGTATTTT
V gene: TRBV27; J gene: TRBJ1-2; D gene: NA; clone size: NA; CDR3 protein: CASSLSGRSDGYTF; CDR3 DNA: TGTGCCAGCAGTTTAAGCGGCAGGAGTGATGGCTACACCTTC
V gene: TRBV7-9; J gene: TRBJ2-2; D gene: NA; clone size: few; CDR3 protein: CASSSDRGNTGELFF; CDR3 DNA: TGTGCCAGCAGCTCCGACCGGGGGAACACCGGGGAGCTGTTTTTT
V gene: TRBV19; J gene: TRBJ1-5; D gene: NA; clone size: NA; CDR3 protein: CASKEDSNQPQHF; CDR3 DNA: TGTGCCAGTAAGGAGGATAGCAATCAGCCCCAGCATTTT
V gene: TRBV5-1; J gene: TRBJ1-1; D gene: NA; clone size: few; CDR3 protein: CASSDGGRNTEAFF; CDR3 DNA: TGCGCCAGCAGCGATGGGGGGAGAAACACTGAAGCTTTCTTT
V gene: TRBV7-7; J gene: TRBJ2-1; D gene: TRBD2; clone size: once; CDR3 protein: CASSPGLAGVPGVEQFF; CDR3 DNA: TGTGCTAGCAGCCCGGGACTAGCGGGTGTTCCTGGGGTTGAGCAGTTCTTC
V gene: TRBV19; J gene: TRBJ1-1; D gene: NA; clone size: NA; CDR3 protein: CASYRGGNTEAFF; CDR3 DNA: TGTGCCAGTTACCGCGGAGGGAACACTGAAGCTTTCTTT
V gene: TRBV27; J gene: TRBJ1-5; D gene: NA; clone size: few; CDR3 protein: CASSLAVNQPQHF; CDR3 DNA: TGTGCCAGCAGTTTGGCGGTTAATCAGCCCCAGCATTTT
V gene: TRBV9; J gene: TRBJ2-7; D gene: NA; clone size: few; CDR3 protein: CASSVGYANGVYEQYF; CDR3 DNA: TGTGCCAGCAGCGTAGGATACGCCAACGGGGTCTACGAGCAGTACTTC
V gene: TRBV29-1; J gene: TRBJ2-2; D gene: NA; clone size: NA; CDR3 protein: CSVEHYGGELFF; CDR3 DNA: TGCAGCGTTGAGCACTACGGCGGGGAGCTGTTTTTT
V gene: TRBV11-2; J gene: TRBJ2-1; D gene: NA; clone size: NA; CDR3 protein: CASSQFAGYNEQFF; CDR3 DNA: TGTGCCAGCAGCCAATTCGCGGGCTACAATGAGCAGTTCTTC
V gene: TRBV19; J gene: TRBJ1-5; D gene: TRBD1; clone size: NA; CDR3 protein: CASRNGQGDNQPQHF; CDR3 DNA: TGTGCCAGTAGGAACGGACAGGGGGACAATCAGCCCCAGCATTTT
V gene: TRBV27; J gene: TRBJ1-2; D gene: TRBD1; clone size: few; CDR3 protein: CASSSTGVYGYTF; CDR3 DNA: TGTGCCAGCAGTTCGACAGGGGTCTATGGCTACACCTTC
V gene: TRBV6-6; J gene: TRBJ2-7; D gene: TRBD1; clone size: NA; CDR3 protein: CASSYLNRGLGEQYF; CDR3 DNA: TGTGCCAGCAGTTACCTCAACAGGGGGCTTGGCGAGCAGTACTTC
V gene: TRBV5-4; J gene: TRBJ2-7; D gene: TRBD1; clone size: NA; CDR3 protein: CASSSRTGNFYEQYF; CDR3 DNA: TGTGCCAGCAGCTCCAGGACAGGGAATTTCTACGAGCAGTACTTC
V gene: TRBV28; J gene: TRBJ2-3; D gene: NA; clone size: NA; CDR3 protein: CASSLDSYTDTQYF; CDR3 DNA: TGTGCCAGCAGTTTAGACAGCTACACAGATACGCAGTATTTT
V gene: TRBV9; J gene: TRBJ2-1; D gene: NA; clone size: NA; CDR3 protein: CASSDSGGVRGEQFF; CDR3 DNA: TGTGCCAGCAGCGACAGTGGAGGGGTGAGGGGTGAGCAGTTCTTC
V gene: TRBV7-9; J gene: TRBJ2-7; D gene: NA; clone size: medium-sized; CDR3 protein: CASSWLTGEVQYF; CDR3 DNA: TGTGCCAGCAGCTGGTTAACAGGAGAGGTGCAGTACTTC
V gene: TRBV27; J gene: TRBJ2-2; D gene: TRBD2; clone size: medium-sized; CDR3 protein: CATKLAELTGELFF; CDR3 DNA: TGTGCCACGAAACTAGCGGAGTTAACCGGGGAGCTGTTTTTT
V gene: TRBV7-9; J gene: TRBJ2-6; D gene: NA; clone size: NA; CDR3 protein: CASSATVRPGANVLTF; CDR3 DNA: TGTGCCAGCAGCGCGACAGTTCGGCCTGGGGCCAACGTCCTGACTTTC
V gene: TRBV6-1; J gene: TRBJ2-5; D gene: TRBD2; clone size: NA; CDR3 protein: CASGGLAGEETQYF; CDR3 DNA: TGTGCCAGCGGGGGACTAGCGGGGGAGGAGACCCAGTACTTC
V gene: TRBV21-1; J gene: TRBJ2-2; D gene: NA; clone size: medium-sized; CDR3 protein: CASSTRQGADTGELFF; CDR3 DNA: TGTGCCAGCAGCACCAGACAGGGGGCCGACACCGGGGAGCTGTTTTTT
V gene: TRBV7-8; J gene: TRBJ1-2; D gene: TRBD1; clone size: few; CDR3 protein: CASSSKRTGEVNYGYTF; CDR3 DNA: TGTGCCAGCAGCTCCAAGAGGACAGGGGAGGTAAACTATGGCTACACCTTC
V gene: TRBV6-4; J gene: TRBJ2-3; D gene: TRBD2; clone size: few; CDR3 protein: CASKKIAGGPDTQYF; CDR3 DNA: TGTGCCAGCAAAAAAATAGCGGGAGGGCCAGATACGCAGTATTTT
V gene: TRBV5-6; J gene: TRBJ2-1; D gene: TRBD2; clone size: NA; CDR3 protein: CASTLAGSSYNEQFF; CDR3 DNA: TGTGCCAGCACCCTAGCGGGGAGCTCCTACAATGAGCAGTTCTTC
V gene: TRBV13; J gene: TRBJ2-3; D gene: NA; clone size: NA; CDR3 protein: CASSPQAGLPSTQYF; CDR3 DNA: TGTGCCAGCAGCCCACAAGCCGGACTACCCTCGACGCAGTATTTT
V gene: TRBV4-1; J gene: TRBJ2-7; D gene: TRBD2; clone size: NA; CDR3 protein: CASSRGGLPPYEQYF; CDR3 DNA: TGCGCCAGCAGCCGGGGGGGACTCCCCCCCTACGAGCAGTACTTC
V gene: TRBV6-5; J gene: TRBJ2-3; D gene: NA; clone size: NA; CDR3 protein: CASSSTGIDTQYF; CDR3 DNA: TGTGCCAGCAGTTCCACAGGGATAGATACGCAGTATTTT
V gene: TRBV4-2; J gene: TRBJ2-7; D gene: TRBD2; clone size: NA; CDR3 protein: CASSPLAGKTYEQYF; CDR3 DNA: TGTGCCAGCTCCCCACTAGCGGGAAAAACCTACGAGCAGTACTTC
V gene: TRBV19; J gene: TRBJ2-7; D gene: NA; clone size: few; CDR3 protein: CASSIDGGYEQYF; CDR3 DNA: TGTGCCAGTAGTATAGACGGGGGCTACGAGCAGTACTTC
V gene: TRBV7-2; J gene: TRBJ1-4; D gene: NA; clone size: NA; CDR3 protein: CASSPKNRENEKLFF; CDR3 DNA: TGTGCCAGCAGCCCAAAGAACAGGGAAAATGAAAAACTGTTTTTT
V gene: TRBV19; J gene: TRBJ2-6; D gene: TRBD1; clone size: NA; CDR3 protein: CASSGTGAIGSGANVLTF; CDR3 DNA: TGTGCCAGTAGTGGGACAGGGGCTATAGGCTCTGGGGCCAACGTCCTGACTTTC
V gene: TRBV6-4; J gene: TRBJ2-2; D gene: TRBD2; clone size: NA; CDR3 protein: CASSVVAGNTGELFF; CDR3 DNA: TGTGCCAGCAGTGTGGTAGCGGGAAACACCGGGGAGCTGTTTTTT
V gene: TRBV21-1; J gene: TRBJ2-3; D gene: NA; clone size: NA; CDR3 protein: CASSKDRGRIAGGWADTQYF; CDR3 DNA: TGTGCCAGCAGCAAAGATCGAGGTAGGATAGCGGGAGGTTGGGCAGATACGCAGTATTTT
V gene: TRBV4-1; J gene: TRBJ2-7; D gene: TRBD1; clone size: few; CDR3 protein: CASSPGTGAYEQYF; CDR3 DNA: TGCGCCAGCAGCCCCGGGACAGGGGCCTACGAGCAGTACTTC
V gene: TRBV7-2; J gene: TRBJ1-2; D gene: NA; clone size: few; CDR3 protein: CASSFNLRNYGYTF; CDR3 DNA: TGTGCCAGCAGCTTTAACTTGAGAAACTATGGCTACACCTTC
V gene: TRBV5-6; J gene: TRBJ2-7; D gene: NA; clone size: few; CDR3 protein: CASSLRSYEQYF; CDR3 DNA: TGTGCCAGCAGCTTGCGGAGCTACGAGCAGTACTTC
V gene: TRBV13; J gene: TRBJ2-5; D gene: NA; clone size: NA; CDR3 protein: CASSLAAGGLGWETQYF; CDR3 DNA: TGTGCCAGCAGCTTAGCGGCTGGCGGGTTGGGATGGGAGACCCAGTACTTC
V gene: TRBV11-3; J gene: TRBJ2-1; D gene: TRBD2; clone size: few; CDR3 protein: CAPPLGAGELFF; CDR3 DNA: TGTGCCCCCCCCCTCGGAGCGGGAGAACTGTTCTTC
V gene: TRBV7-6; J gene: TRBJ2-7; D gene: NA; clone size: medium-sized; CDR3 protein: CASSLTGVEQYF; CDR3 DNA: TGTGCCAGCAGCTTAACGGGGGTCGAGCAGTACTTC
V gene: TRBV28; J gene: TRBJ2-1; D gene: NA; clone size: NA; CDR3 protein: CASSLRRDLNEQFF; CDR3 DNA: TGTGCCAGCAGTTTGCGGCGGGACCTCAATGAGCAGTTCTTC